The 28 T cell receptor beta chains below were found in one sample sequenced in a study of shared clonotypes between healthy human individuals. This table comes from immunoSEQ multiplex PCR, and its TCRdb copy is limited to in-frame clones, with some not included. The data hold a few hundred thousand clones, with over 65% observed a single time. Input material: memory CD4+ T cells sorted from blood. As to subset: CD45RA-negative fraction. These receptors all come from a man aged 25-40 years in good health.

This clone was picked up one time. This sequence joins TRBV19 and TRBJ2-5; D is unclear. This CDR3 has 16 residues. Trimming removed 4 bases at V and 2 bases at J, with 17 bases between. Per germline, CDR1 LNHDA and CDR2 SQIVND (reference sequence). The CDR3 DNA reads TGTGCCAGTAGTACCCTCGTAGACATACGACAAGAGACCCAGTACTTC. This translates into CASSTLVDIRQETQYF.

The chain combines TRBV4-2 with TRBJ2-5, with 7 nucleotides matching TRBD2. The CDR3 spans 23 residues. After removal of 0 bases from V and 2 bases from J, the junction contained 27 bases not matched to a gene. Germline values: CDR1 LGHNA, CDR2 YNFKEQ. Here the CDR3 reads CASSQERRENVRGRLTVQETQYF. The CDR3, as DNA: TGTGCCAGCAGCCAAGAGAGGCGGGAGAATGTCCGCGGACGCCTGACGGTACAAGAGACCCAGTACTTC.

At least ten counts were recorded for this clone. The J gene is TRBJ2-3, the V gene TRBV5-1; 7 bases map to TRBD1. With 2 bases clipped from V and 2 bases from J, the junction kept 2 bases outside the gene matches. This CDR3 is built from 14 residues. From germline, CDR1 is SGHRS and CDR2 YFSETQ. The CDR3 nucleotides read TGCGCCAGCAGCTTCGGGACAGCCACAGATACGCAGTATTTT. Translated: CASSFGTATDTQYF.

The chain couples TRBV6-5 to TRBJ2-2; possible D gene TRBD1, 5 bases. The CDR3 extends over 14 amino acids. Germline lookup yields CDR1 MNHEY and CDR2 SVGAGI. Trimming took off 6 bases at V and 5 bases at J, with 13 bases between the two ends. CDR3 amino acids: CASSLDSTTGELFF. CDR3 sequence (DNA): TGTGCCAGCAGCCTTGACAGTACAACCGGGGAGCTGTTTTTT.

The chain couples TRBV29-1 to TRBJ2-5; no definite D call. Germline CDR1 reads SQVTM; CDR2 reads ANQGSEA. The CDR3 has 13 amino acids. Trimming cost V 6 bases and J 1 base, with 12 bases left between them. The CDR3 DNA follows: TGCAGCGTAGGCCACTCGATCCAAGAGACCCAGTACTTC. Translation: CSVGHSIQETQYF.

CDR3 residues: CASSFSPGAYEQYF. CDR3 coding DNA: TGTGCCAGCAGCTTCTCCCCGGGGGCCTACGAGCAGTACTTC. The rearrangement links TRBV7-2 to TRBJ2-7; possible D gene TRBD2, 6 bases. Germline CDR1 reads SGHTA; CDR2 reads FQGNSA. Trimming took 3 bases from V and 2 from J, leaving 11 bases between them. The CDR3 consists of 14 residues.

This rearrangement joins TRBV19 to TRBJ2-3; D unclear. V lost 0 bases to trimming and J lost 6 bases, with 10 bases between them. Germline lookup yields CDR1 LNHDA and CDR2 SQIVND (reference sequence). The CDR3 has 14 amino acids. CDR3: CASSIDAQLDTQYF. For the CDR3, the DNA is TGTGCCAGTAGTATAGATGCCCAACTTGATACGCAGTATTTT. The whole variable domain, remainder taken from reference TRBV19 and TRBJ2-3, is DGGITQSPKYLFRKEGQNVTLSCEQNLNHDAMYWYRQDPGQGLRLIYYSQIVNDFQKGDIAEGYSVSREKKESFPLTVTSAQKNPTAFYLCASSIDAQLDTQYFGPGTRLTVL.

V and J are TRBV4-3 and TRBJ1-2; D is unclear. The germline CDR1 and CDR2 sequences are LGHNA and YSLEER. V lost 2 bases to trimming and J lost 0 bases, with 13 bases between them. The CDR3 spans 16 residues. The CDR3 DNA follows: TGCGCCAGCAGCCAATACTCGACCGAAACTAACTATGGCTACACCTTC. Translating gives CASSQYSTETNYGYTF.

The V call is TRBV11-2, the J call TRBJ1-2; no firm D call. V dropped 5 bases and J dropped 4 bases, with 20 bases sitting between them. CDR3 size: 16 residues. Germline CDR1 reads SGHAT; CDR2 reads FQNNGV. CDR3 sequence (DNA): TGTGCCAGCAGCAGTTTGGCAGGATCGATCCGCTATGGCTACACCTTC. It yields the protein CASSSLAGSIRYGYTF.

V and J are TRBV10-3 and TRBJ2-7, with TRBD1 identical over 10 bases. CDR3 length: 13 amino acids. V trimming: 6 bases; J trimming: 3 bases; junction bases outside the gene matches: 2. The germline V gene encodes CDR1 ENHRY and CDR2 SYGVKD. The chain's CDR3 is CAISRDRGYEQYF. The CDR3 bases are TGTGCCATCAGCCGGGACAGGGGCTACGAGCAGTACTTC.

This clone was found a few times. The V call is TRBV2, the J call TRBJ1-1, with D tentatively TRBD1 (6 bases). Trimming cost V 6 bases and J 4 bases, with 12 bases left between them. This CDR3 spans 13 amino acids. The germline gives CDR1 SNHLY, CDR2 FYNNEI. The CDR3 is CASSIQGTTEAFF. In DNA, the CDR3 is TGTGCCAGCAGCATACAGGGTACCACTGAAGCTTTCTTT.

The chain recombines TRBV5-1 with TRBJ2-2; D remains ambiguous. From germline, CDR1 is SGHRS and CDR2 YFSETQ. Between the trimmed V and J ends, which lost 5 bases and 2 bases, there was a span of 10 bases. The length of the CDR3 is 14 residues. Here the CDR3 reads CASSRQENTGELFF. CDR3 DNA: TGCGCCAGCAGTCGGCAGGAAAACACCGGGGAGCTGTTTTTT. Using reference TRBV5-1 and TRBJ2-2 for the parts outside the CDR3, the full variable domain is KAGVTQTPRYLIKTRGQQVTLSCSPISGHRSVSWYQQTPGQGLQFLFEYFSETQRNKGNFPGRFSGRQFSNSRSEMNVSTLELGDSALYLCASSRQENTGELFFGEGSRLTVL.

The chain employs TRBV18 and TRBJ1-3; TRBD1 agrees at 9 bases. Trimming took 6 bases from V and 7 from J; bases not matched to a gene: 4. The CDR3 sequence is 13 residues long. CDR1 KGHSH and CDR2 LQKENI come from the germline V gene. The DNA of the CDR3 is TGTGCCAGCTCGCGGGACAGGGCGAACACCATATATTTT. Translating gives CASSRDRANTIYF.

This clone was picked up one time. Here the CDR3 DNA reads TGCGCCAGCAGCTTCGGACAGGGCACCAATGAAAAACTGTTTTTT. Translated, it gives CASSFGQGTNEKLFF. The V call is TRBV5-1, the J call TRBJ1-4, with 8 bases identical to TRBD1. Trimming took 2 bases from V and 5 from J; bases not matched to a gene: 5. The V gene's germline CDR1 is SGHRS and CDR2 YFSETQ. The CDR3 spans 15 residues.

The chain combines TRBV28 with TRBJ1-2; TRBD1 might be the D (6 bases). The V and J ends lost 6 bases and 4 bases respectively, with 18 bases between them. Per germline, CDR1 MDHEN and CDR2 SYDVKM. The CDR3 covers 15 residues. In DNA form, the CDR3 reads TGTGCCAGCAGCTTTACCCGGGGGCGCGGCTATGGCTACACCTTC. Protein: CASSFTRGRGYGYTF.

The chain couples TRBV9 to TRBJ2-3; weak D call: TRBD2 (5 bases). From germline, CDR1 is SGDLS and CDR2 YYNGEE. V shed 7 bases and J shed 3 bases, with 9 bases lying between them. The CDR3 sequence is 12 residues long. The CDR3 bases are TGTGCCAGCCCGGGGTGTACAGATACGCAGTATTTT. Its translation: CASPGCTDTQYF.

This clone was picked up a small number of times. The chain links TRBV6-5 to TRBJ1-4; tentatively, D is TRBD1 (5 bases). Per the germline V gene, CDR1 is MNHEY and CDR2 is SVGAGI. V dropped 0 bases and J dropped 10 bases, with 12 bases sitting between them. CDR3 length: 14 amino acids. The CDR3: CASSYSPRARKLFF. In nucleotides, the CDR3 is TGTGCCAGCAGTTACTCCCCCAGGGCGCGAAAACTGTTTTTT.

The chain joins TRBV10-3 to TRBJ1-1; 7 nucleotides agree with TRBD1. Germline V gives CDR1 ENHRY, CDR2 SYGVKD. This CDR3 is built from 14 residues. The ends lost 0 bases at V and 5 bases at J; junction bases unmatched: 3. CDR3 region: CAISESGQRTEAFF. CDR3 sequence (DNA): TGTGCCATCAGTGAGTCGGGACAGAGGACTGAAGCTTTCTTT.

The chain employs TRBV5-6 and TRBJ2-1; 11 bases fit TRBD2. After removal of 0 bases from V and 6 bases from J, the junction contained 5 bases not matched to a gene. The CDR3 is made up of 16 amino acids. Germline CDR1 and CDR2: SGHDT and YYEEEE. In nucleotides, the CDR3 is TGTGCCAGCAGCTTGGCTAGCGGGAGGCCCCCCAATGAGCAGTTCTTC. As protein: CASSLASGRPPNEQFF.

V usage is TRBV4-1 and J usage is TRBJ2-3, with 8 bases lining up with TRBD2. J was trimmed by 0 bases and V by 4 bases; bases with no gene match: 12. The CDR3 is 18 residues long. The V gene's germline CDR1 is MGHRA and CDR2 YSYEKL. This chain's CDR3 is CASSRGTSIRASTDTQYF. The CDR3 nucleotides read TGCGCCAGCAGCCGCGGGACTAGTATTCGGGCTAGCACAGATACGCAGTATTTT.

This clone has just one count. The DNA for the CDR3 is TGTGCCAGCAGTGAGGGTCAGATTAACACTGAAGCTTTCTTT. This translates into CASSEGQINTEAFF. The chain links TRBV6-1 to TRBJ1-1; D not certain. In germline, CDR1 is MNHNS, CDR2 SASEGT. Trimming left V 3 bases short and J 2 bases short, with 10 bases between. CDR3 length equals 14 residues.

The rearrangement uses TRBV2 and TRBJ2-5; no clear D gene. The CDR3 is 11 amino acids. V lost 5 bases to trimming and J lost 5 bases, with 6 bases between them. In germline, CDR1 is SNHLY, CDR2 FYNNEI. CDR3: CASSPLETQYF. For the CDR3, the DNA is TGTGCCAGCAGTCCCCTGGAGACCCAGTACTTC.

This clone was observed a few times. The chain has TRBV28 and TRBJ2-1; D may be TRBD1 (6 bases). CDR3 length: 16 residues. The V gene lost 5 bases and the J gene lost 3 bases, with 17 bases spanning the gap. CDR1 is MDHEN and CDR2 is SYDVKM in the germline V gene. This CDR3 reads CASSQQGRGRYNEQFF. The CDR3 coding sequence is TGTGCCAGCAGTCAACAGGGCCGGGGACGCTACAATGAGCAGTTCTTC. The complete variable domain, with remaining parts taken from reference TRBV28 and TRBJ2-1, reads DVKVTQSSRYLVKRTGEKVFLECVQDMDHENMFWYRQDPGLGLRLIYFSYDVKMKEKGDIPEGYSVSREKKERFSLILESASTNQTSMYLCASSQQGRGRYNEQFFGPGTRLTVL.

The chain is built from TRBV28 and TRBJ2-7; no clear D. Germline lookup yields CDR1 MDHEN and CDR2 SYDVKM. The germline V and J ends were trimmed by 8 bases and 1 base, with 9 bases remaining between them. The CDR3 runs to 12 residues. CDR3 bases: TGTGCCAGCTCTCACCAATCCTACGAGCAGTACTTC. Translated: CASSHQSYEQYF.

This chain connects TRBV7-8 to TRBJ1-1, with D possibly being TRBD1 (6 bases). The length of the CDR3 is 14 residues. Germline CDR1 is SGHVS and CDR2 is FQNEAQ. The germline V and J ends were trimmed by 5 bases and 0 bases, with 10 bases remaining between them. The CDR3 spells CASSLRQVNTEAFF. The CDR3 DNA follows: TGTGCCAGCAGCCTAAGACAGGTGAACACTGAAGCTTTCTTT.

The J gene is TRBJ2-2, the V gene TRBV5-1, with 10 bases fitting TRBD1. In germline, CDR1 is SGHRS, CDR2 YFSETQ. CDR3 length: 16 residues. The V gene end was trimmed by 0 bases and the J gene end by 3 bases; junction bases not matched to a gene: 2. CDR3 bases: TGCGCCAGCAGCTTGGGGGACAGGGGATACACCGGGGAGCTGTTTTTT. Amino acids: CASSLGDRGYTGELFF. Full variable domain (missing parts from reference TRBV5-1 and TRBJ2-2): KAGVTQTPRYLIKTRGQQVTLSCSPISGHRSVSWYQQTPGQGLQFLFEYFSETQRNKGNFPGRFSGRQFSNSRSEMNVSTLELGDSALYLCASSLGDRGYTGELFFGEGSRLTVL.

V is TRBV2 and J is TRBJ2-2; unclear D gene. From germline, CDR1 is SNHLY and CDR2 FYNNEI. The CDR3 has 15 residues. With 7 bases removed from V and 0 bases from J, the gap between germline ends came to 12 bases. The CDR3 sequence: CASTSHVANTGELFF. CDR3 DNA sequence: TGTGCCAGCACGTCTCACGTAGCGAACACCGGGGAGCTGTTTTTT.

This chain connects TRBV28 to TRBJ2-3, with D hard to call. Trimming left V 6 bases short and J 6 bases short, with 10 bases between. CDR1 and CDR2 from the germline V gene are MDHEN and SYDVKM. There are 12 residues in the CDR3. This CDR3 is CASSRLGDTQYF. As DNA, the CDR3 is TGTGCCAGCAGCAGATTGGGGGATACGCAGTATTTT.